This is a list of T cell receptor beta chains from one sample in a study of T cells of healthy individuals. Each CDR3 protein gets one entry after TCRdb re-called the 5' RACE reads with MiXCR. The table lists tens of thousands of distinct CDR3 sequences, around 15% of them singletons. These receptors were obtained from a human donor in good health. CDR3s include the opening cysteine and the closing phenylalanine or tryptophan. D genes are given only for firm matches. For some rows the clone size is stated as once, few or many, or as a class when expanded; others skip it.

D	J	size	length	V	CDR3	DNA
.	TRBJ2-3	.	13	TRBV7-9	CASRFRGTDTQYF	TGTGCCAGCCGCTTCCGGGGCACAGATACGCAGTATTTT
.	TRBJ2-1	many	13	TRBV9	CASSAYPGNEQFF	TGTGCCAGCAGCGCGTACCCTGGGAATGAGCAGTTCTTC
TRBD2	TRBJ2-7	.	14	TRBV5-1	CASSLGLASYEQYF	TGCGCCAGCAGCTTGGGACTAGCAAGCTACGAGCAGTACTTC
TRBD2	TRBJ2-1	few	15	TRBV5-4	CASSSTSGSINEQFF	TGTGCCAGCAGCTCGACTAGCGGGAGTATCAATGAGCAGTTCTTC
TRBD2	TRBJ2-2	few	14	TRBV20-1	CSARLAGQTGELFF	TGCAGTGCCAGACTAGCGGGACAAACCGGGGAGCTGTTTTTT
TRBD2	TRBJ2-7	few	16	TRBV18	CASSPPGTSTTYEQYF	TGTGCCAGCTCACCACCCGGGACTAGCACCACCTACGAGCAGTACTTC
TRBD1	TRBJ2-3	many	15	TRBV20-1	CSASPRTGRTDTQYF	TGCAGTGCTAGCCCCCGGACAGGGAGAACAGATACGCAGTATTTT
.	TRBJ2-1	many	14	TRBV11-2	CASSLQQGWNEQFF	TGTGCCAGCAGCTTACAGCAGGGGTGGAATGAGCAGTTCTTC
.	TRBJ2-1	many	11	TRBV3-1	CASSQVSRKFF	TGTGCCAGCAGCCAAGTTTCTAGGAAGTTCTTC
.	TRBJ1-2	many	11	TRBV29-1	CSVGDYYGYTF	TGCAGCGTCGGGGACTACTATGGCTACACCTTC
.	TRBJ2-2	.	17	TRBV5-6	CASSLVTAGMNTGELFF	TGTGCCAGCAGCCTAGTCACAGCAGGGATGAACACCGGGGAGCTGTTTTTT
.	TRBJ1-2	few	13	TRBV7-9	CASSLSGPYGYTF	TGTGCCAGCAGCTTATCGGGGCCATATGGCTACACCTTC
.	TRBJ1-2	many	12	TRBV28	CASSVGSYGYTF	TGTGCCAGCTCGGTGGGTAGCTATGGCTACACCTTC
TRBD2	TRBJ2-1	.	19	TRBV4-1	CASSQFGLAGAPSYNEQFF	TGCGCCAGCAGCCAGTTCGGGCTAGCGGGCGCACCGTCCTACAATGAGCAGTTCTTC
TRBD1	TRBJ1-6	few	14	TRBV6-6	CASSPGQGNSPLHF	TGTGCCAGCAGCCCAGGACAGGGAAATTCACCCCTCCACTTT
TRBD1	TRBJ2-1	many	17	TRBV15	CATSRDYRRGQGDEQFF	TGTGCCACCAGCAGAGATTACCGCAGGGGGCAGGGGGATGAGCAGTTCTTC
TRBD1	TRBJ2-7	.	15	TRBV12-3/TRBV12-4	CASSHGQGPTYEQYF	TGTGCCAGCAGTCATGGACAGGGGCCTACCTACGAGCAGTACTTC
.	TRBJ1-6	few	14	TRBV3-1	CASSPLEHNSPLHF	TGTGCCAGCAGCCCGCTAGAGCACAATTCACCCCTCCACTTT
.	TRBJ2-7	few	14	TRBV11-1	CASSSGTHSYEQYF	TGTGCCAGCAGCTCCGGGACCCACTCCTACGAGCAGTACTTC
.	TRBJ2-1	.	15	TRBV5-1	CASSLPGQRANEQFF	TGCGCCAGCAGTCTCCCCGGACAGAGGGCCAATGAGCAGTTCTTC
.	TRBJ2-3	.	15	TRBV7-3	CASSSDLGGADTQYF	TGTGCCAGCAGCTCGGACCTTGGAGGAGCAGATACGCAGTATTTT
TRBD1	TRBJ1-1	many	16	TRBV18	CASSPSPGQGATEAFF	TGTGCCAGCTCACCAAGTCCGGGACAGGGGGCGACTGAAGCTTTCTTT
TRBD2	TRBJ2-4	.	16	TRBV14	CASSHTSGTGKNIQYF	TGTGCCAGCAGCCACACTAGCGGGACGGGCAAAAACATTCAGTACTTC
.	TRBJ1-2	many	12	TRBV5-4	CASSLDVYGYTF	TGTGCCAGCAGCTTGGATGTCTATGGCTACACCTTC
.	TRBJ2-2	.	11	TRBV7-9	CAQANTGELFF	TGTGCCCAGGCGAACACCGGGGAGCTGTTTTTT
.	TRBJ1-5	few	16	TRBV5-5	CASSRDRSSPNQPQHF	TGTGCCAGCAGCCGTGACAGGAGCTCCCCCAATCAGCCCCAGCATTTT
TRBD1	TRBJ2-3	many	16	TRBV13	CASSTDGQATADTQYF	TGTGCCAGCAGCACCGATGGACAGGCGACGGCAGATACGCAGTATTTT
TRBD1	TRBJ1-3	many	15	TRBV7-2	CASSSRGLSGNTIYF	TGTGCCAGCAGCTCGAGGGGGCTGTCTGGAAACACCATATATTTT
TRBD1	TRBJ1-2	many	16	TRBV7-2	CASSLQSSGGGYGYTF	TGTGCCAGCAGCTTACAGAGCTCAGGGGGCGGTTATGGCTACACCTTC
.	TRBJ2-3	.	13	TRBV7-2	CAGSPRDGDTQYF	TGTGCCGGCAGCCCCAGGGATGGAGATACGCAGTATTTT
TRBD2	TRBJ2-3	.	14	TRBV12-3/TRBV12-4	CASSFTGGADTQYF	TGTGCCAGCAGTTTTACGGGGGGTGCAGATACGCAGTATTTT
.	TRBJ1-1	few	9	TRBV24-1	CAQTREAFF	TGTGCCCAAACTCGGGAGGCTTTCTTT
TRBD1	TRBJ1-2	many	11	TRBV20-1	CSAGTAYGYTF	TGCAGTGCAGGGACAGCCTATGGCTACACCTTC
TRBD2	TRBJ2-7	.	16	TRBV27	CASSLGVGTSDYEQYF	TGTGCCAGCAGTTTAGGAGTAGGGACTAGCGATTACGAGCAGTACTTC
.	TRBJ2-3	few	13	TRBV20-1	CSARDSYTDTQYF	TGCAGTGCTAGAGATAGCTACACAGATACGCAGTATTTT
.	TRBJ2-1	few	16	TRBV4-1	CASSYRFLISYNEQFF	TGCGCCAGCAGCTACAGGTTCCTAATTTCCTACAATGAGCAGTTCTTC
.	TRBJ2-5	.	18	TRBV5-4	CASSSRASGWGTRETQYF	TGTGCCAGCAGCTCGAGGGCTTCAGGGTGGGGGACCAGGGAGACCCAGTACTTC